This is a list of T cell receptor beta chains from one sample in a study of memory CD4+ T cells and cytomegalovirus serostatus. Clones were read by immunoSEQ multiplex PCR, and TCRdb kept only the in-frame ones, dropping some. The table has around 61,000 clones, over 80% seen once. Sequencing was performed on memory CD4+ T cells from blood. Source of these receptors: an adult in good health and CMV-seronegative. Each CDR3 is given with its conserved first and last residue. The D gene is left open where the match is weak. A clone size is listed for some rows: how often the clone was seen (once, few, many), or a class if it is expanded.

>TRBV5-8|TRBJ2-1|.|.
CASSLNSGNEQFF
TGTGCCAGCAGCTTGAATTCGGGCAATGAGCAGTTCTTC
>TRBV2|TRBJ1-2|once|.
CASTQGSGGYGYTF
TGTGCCAGCACCCAGGGATCGGGGGGTTATGGCTACACCTTC
>TRBV5-4|TRBJ1-1|.|.
CASSLSWGPNTEAFF
TGTGCCAGCAGCTTGAGTTGGGGGCCTAACACTGAAGCTTTCTTT
>TRBV28|TRBJ2-3|.|TRBD2
CASSLELAGGPSTDTQYF
TGTGCCAGCAGTTTAGAGCTAGCGGGGGGCCCTAGCACAGATACGCAGTATTTT
>TRBV7-3|TRBJ2-3|.|.
CASSLDRNTQYF
TGTGCCAGCAGCTTAGACCGGAATACGCAGTATTTT
>TRBV7-2|TRBJ2-6|.|.
CASSLAFASGANVLTF
TGTGCCAGCAGCTTAGCGTTCGCCTCTGGGGCCAACGTCCTGACTTTC
>TRBV15|TRBJ2-3|.|.
CATSRVDGTNTQYF
TGTGCCACCAGCAGAGTCGACGGAACCAATACGCAGTATTTT
>TRBV5-6|TRBJ2-7|.|.
CASRLTGTYEQYF
TGTGCCAGCAGGTTGACAGGAACCTACGAGCAGTACTTC
>TRBV30|TRBJ1-4|.|.
CALSATNEKLFF
TGTGCCTTGAGTGCAACTAATGAAAAACTGTTTTTT
>TRBV7-8|TRBJ1-1|.|.
CASSLGPLSAFF
TGTGCCAGCAGCTTGGGCCCACTGTCAGCTTTCTTT
>TRBV9|TRBJ2-7|.|.
CASSVGGTLYEQYF
TGTGCCAGCAGCGTTGGAGGGACCCTCTACGAGCAGTACTTC
>TRBV11-2|TRBJ1-2|.|TRBD1
CASSSGGQGTVNYGYTF
TGTGCCAGCAGTTCAGGAGGACAGGGTACCGTCAACTATGGCTACACCTTC
>TRBV11-2|TRBJ1-5|.|.
CASSLGIGQPQHF
TGTGCCAGCAGCTTAGGTATAGGTCAGCCCCAGCATTTT
>TRBV7-7|TRBJ2-6|.|.
CASSAGSKPQSRANVLTF
TGTGCCAGCAGCGCGGGCAGTAAGCCACAAAGTCGGGCCAACGTCCTGACTTTC
>TRBV5-4|TRBJ1-2|.|TRBD1
CASSYPGQLYGYTF
TGTGCCAGCAGCTATCCGGGACAGCTTTATGGCTACACCTTC
>TRBV7-2|TRBJ2-7|.|.
CASSLEEGRVHEQYF
TGTGCCAGCAGCTTAGAGGAGGGCAGGGTCCACGAGCAGTACTTC
>TRBV9|TRBJ1-2|.|TRBD1
CASSVAPGETGLDGYTF
TGTGCCAGCAGCGTAGCGCCGGGGGAGACAGGGTTGGATGGCTACACCTTC
>TRBV5-1|TRBJ2-6|.|TRBD1
CASSAGTGNSGANVLTF
TGCGCCAGCAGCGCCGGGACAGGGAACTCTGGGGCCAACGTCCTGACTTTC
>TRBV28|TRBJ2-7|.|.
CASSFSGQPVREQYF
TGTGCCAGCAGTTTTTCGGGACAACCCGTCCGGGAGCAGTACTTC
>TRBV9|TRBJ1-6|.|.
CASSGGTSDSPLHF
TGTGCCAGCAGCGGCGGGACAAGTGATTCACCCCTCCACTTT
>TRBV5-1|TRBJ1-3|.|.
CASSFDPTASSGNTIYF
TGCGCCAGCAGCTTCGATCCGACGGCGAGCTCTGGAAACACCATATATTTT
>TRBV7-2|TRBJ1-5|.|.
CASSSSRHQPQHF
TGTGCCAGCAGCTCCTCCCGTCATCAGCCCCAGCATTTT
>TRBV29-1|TRBJ2-3|.|TRBD2
CSVPAGLAGGATDTQYF
TGCAGCGTCCCCGCCGGACTAGCGGGGGGTGCCACAGATACGCAGTATTTT
>TRBV7-2|TRBJ2-2|.|.
CASSLVPGRVVGGELFF
TGTGCCAGCAGCTTAGTCCCTGGCAGGGTGGTTGGCGGGGAGCTGTTTTTT
>TRBV28|TRBJ2-7|.|.
CASRTPYEQYF
TGTGCCAGCAGAACTCCCTACGAGCAGTACTTC
>TRBV5-8|TRBJ1-6|.|.
CASSPSANSPLHF
TGTGCCAGCAGCCCCTCCGCAAATTCACCCCTCCACTTT
>TRBV2|TRBJ1-4|.|.
CASMGGEKLFF
TGTGCCAGCATGGGCGGTGAAAAACTGTTTTTT
>TRBV7-2|TRBJ2-7|.|TRBD2
CASSLARTSGYEQYF
TGTGCCAGCAGCTTAGCGCGGACTAGCGGCTACGAGCAGTACTTC
>TRBV6-5|TRBJ1-1|few|.
CASSQPGGAAEAFF
TGTGCCAGCAGTCAGCCGGGCGGTGCGGCTGAAGCTTTCTTT
>TRBV2|TRBJ2-5|.|.
CASREAGRRETQYF
TGTGCCAGCAGGGAGGCGGGCCGACGGGAGACCCAGTACTTC
>TRBV19|TRBJ1-4|.|.
CASSILPLGGAEKLFF
TGTGCCAGTAGTATCCTACCTCTGGGTGGGGCTGAAAAACTGTTTTTT
>TRBV19|TRBJ2-3|once|TRBD1
CASSRGQRNRDTQYF
TGTGCCAGTAGTAGGGGACAGCGCAACCGGGATACGCAGTATTTT
>TRBV19|TRBJ1-2|.|.
CASSPFSYREFYGYTF
TGTGCCAGTAGTCCATTCTCATACAGGGAGTTCTATGGCTACACCTTC